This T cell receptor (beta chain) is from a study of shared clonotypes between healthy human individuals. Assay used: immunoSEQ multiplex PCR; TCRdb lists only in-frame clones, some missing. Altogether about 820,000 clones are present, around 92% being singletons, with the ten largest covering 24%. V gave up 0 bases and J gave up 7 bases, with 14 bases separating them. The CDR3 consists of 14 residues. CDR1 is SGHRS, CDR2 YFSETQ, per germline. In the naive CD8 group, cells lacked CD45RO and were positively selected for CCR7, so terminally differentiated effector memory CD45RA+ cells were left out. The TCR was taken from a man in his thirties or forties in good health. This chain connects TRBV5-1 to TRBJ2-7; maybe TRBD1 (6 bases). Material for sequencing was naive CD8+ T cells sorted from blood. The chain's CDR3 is CASSLDWDMGEQYF. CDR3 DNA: TGCGCCAGCAGCTTGGATTGGGACATGGGTGAGCAGTACTTC.